This is a list of T cell receptor beta chains from one sample in a study of cytomegalovirus exposure and HLA in healthy donors. TCRdb's table, derived via immunoSEQ multiplex PCR, lists solely in-frame clones and lacks some. Of 150,000 to 200,000 clones in the sample, about 62% were seen once. Sequenced sample: PBMCs. The receptors come from a man in his forties in good health and CMV-seronegative. Each CDR3 is given with its conserved first and last residue. The D gene is left open where the match is weak. Clone size appears in some rows only: once, few, many, or a class for an expanded clone.

size: NA; V: TRBV7-9; J: TRBJ2-1; D: TRBD2; length: 15; DNA: TGTGCCAGCAGCTTAGCGACTAGCGGGGGGCTTGAGCAGTTCTTC; CDR3: CASSLATSGGLEQFF
size: NA; V: TRBV28; J: TRBJ1-1; D: NA; length: 11; DNA: TGTGCCTTACAGGAGAACACTGAAGCTTTCTTT; CDR3: CALQENTEAFF
size: once; V: TRBV19; J: TRBJ1-1; D: NA; length: 17; DNA: TGTGCCAGTAGTGGGCGGGACCCAACATCTCTGAACACTGAAGCTTTCTTT; CDR3: CASSGRDPTSLNTEAFF
size: NA; V: TRBV2; J: TRBJ2-1; D: NA; length: 14; DNA: TGTGCCAGCAGTGCCGGAAGTTTTCGGGATGAGCAGTTCTTC; CDR3: CASSAGSFRDEQFF
size: NA; V: TRBV7-9; J: TRBJ2-4; D: TRBD1; length: 15; DNA: TGTGCCAGCAGCTTATCCCGGGACAGGAAAAACATTCAGTACTTC; CDR3: CASSLSRDRKNIQYF
size: NA; V: TRBV19; J: TRBJ1-4; D: TRBD1; length: 17; DNA: TGTGCCAGTAGTATCCCCGGACAGGCTGAGACTAATGAAAAACTGTTTTTT; CDR3: CASSIPGQAETNEKLFF
size: few; V: TRBV7-9; J: TRBJ1-1; D: NA; length: 16; DNA: TGTTCCAGCAACCCCCAGGTTCCCAATATGAACACTGAAGCTTTCTTT; CDR3: CSSNPQVPNMNTEAFF
size: NA; V: TRBV27; J: TRBJ2-1; D: TRBD2; length: 16; DNA: TGTGCCAGCAGTCCCTTGGGTAGCGGGGTGGGTAATGAGCAGTTCTTC; CDR3: CASSPLGSGVGNEQFF
size: few; V: TRBV2; J: TRBJ1-6; D: TRBD1; length: 17; DNA: TGTGCCAGCAGCCCCCCCGTGGAGGGGGCTTTGAATTCACCCCTCCACTTT; CDR3: CASSPPVEGALNSPLHF
size: few; V: TRBV10-1; J: TRBJ2-1; D: TRBD2; length: 14; DNA: TGCGCCAGACCCGCGGGACTAGGAGACGATGAGCAGTTCTTC; CDR3: CARPAGLGDDEQFF
size: NA; V: TRBV2; J: TRBJ2-2; D: NA; length: 14; DNA: TGTGCCAGCAGTGGAAGGGGATACACCGGGGAGCTGTTTTTT; CDR3: CASSGRGYTGELFF
size: NA; V: TRBV7-9; J: TRBJ1-2; D: TRBD1; length: 13; DNA: TGTGCCAGCAGCGAACAGGGGGTCGATGGCTACACCTTC; CDR3: CASSEQGVDGYTF
size: NA; V: TRBV7-9; J: TRBJ2-5; D: TRBD1; length: 16; DNA: TGTTCCAGCAGCTATGGGGACAGGCAAAATCAAGAGACCCAGTACTTC; CDR3: CSSSYGDRQNQETQYF
size: NA; V: TRBV15; J: TRBJ2-2; D: TRBD2; length: 16; DNA: TGTGCCACCAGCAGAGCGGCGGGGGCGAACACCGGGGAGCTGTTTTTT; CDR3: CATSRAAGANTGELFF
size: NA; V: TRBV27; J: TRBJ2-7; D: NA; length: 16; DNA: TGTGCCAGCAGTTTATACCGCCGGAGCAGCGCCTACGAGCAGTACTTC; CDR3: CASSLYRRSSAYEQYF
size: NA; V: TRBV2; J: TRBJ1-1; D: NA; length: 14; DNA: TGTGCCAGCAGTGTTCATAAGGGGTCGACTGAAGCTTTCTTT; CDR3: CASSVHKGSTEAFF
size: few; V: TRBV4-2; J: TRBJ1-3; D: TRBD1; length: 16; DNA: TGTGCCAGCAGCCAGGCAACCGGACAGGGGCTGTACACCATATATTTT; CDR3: CASSQATGQGLYTIYF
size: few; V: TRBV5-1; J: TRBJ1-4; D: NA; length: 13; DNA: TGCGCCAGCGGAGAGCCAACTAATGAAAAACTGTTTTTT; CDR3: CASGEPTNEKLFF
size: NA; V: TRBV30; J: TRBJ1-4; D: NA; length: 15; DNA: TGTGCCTGGAGTGTACTAGGAACAACTAATGAAAAACTGTTTTTT; CDR3: CAWSVLGTTNEKLFF
size: NA; V: TRBV5-5; J: TRBJ1-1; D: NA; length: 15; DNA: TGTGCCAGCAGCTTGGCGGGGGATGGGAACACTGAAGCTTTCTTT; CDR3: CASSLAGDGNTEAFF
size: NA; V: TRBV10-3; J: TRBJ2-7; D: TRBD2; length: 15; DNA: TGTGCCATCATCACCGGGACTAGCGGGAGGTACGAGCAGTACTTC; CDR3: CAIITGTSGRYEQYF
size: NA; V: TRBV19; J: TRBJ2-5; D: TRBD1; length: 15; DNA: TGTGCCAGTAGCCCCCGGGACAGACCCCTGGAGACCCAGTACTTC; CDR3: CASSPRDRPLETQYF
size: NA; V: TRBV11-3; J: TRBJ2-7; D: TRBD2; length: 14; DNA: TGTGCCAGCAGCCTCGAGCGGGGCTCCTACGAGCAGTACTTC; CDR3: CASSLERGSYEQYF
size: NA; V: TRBV28; J: TRBJ1-2; D: NA; length: 12; DNA: TGTGCCAGCAGTTTACCCGGGGAAGGCTACACCTTC; CDR3: CASSLPGEGYTF
size: few; V: TRBV6-1; J: TRBJ1-1; D: TRBD1; length: 14; DNA: TGTGCCAGCAGTAGGGGACAGGGATTCCCCCTGGCTTTCTTT; CDR3: CASSRGQGFPLAFF
size: once; V: TRBV13; J: TRBJ2-7; D: TRBD2; length: 14; DNA: TGTGCCAGCAGCAGAAGCGGGGGGACCTACGAGCAGTACTTC; CDR3: CASSRSGGTYEQYF
size: NA; V: TRBV2; J: TRBJ2-6; D: NA; length: 15; DNA: TGTGCCAGCAGTCCGACAGTCACTGGGGCCAACGTCCTGACTTTC; CDR3: CASSPTVTGANVLTF
size: NA; V: TRBV5-6; J: TRBJ1-1; D: TRBD1; length: 15; DNA: TGTGCCAGCAGCTTTCAGGGGGTAGGAAACACTGAAGCTTTCTTT; CDR3: CASSFQGVGNTEAFF
size: NA; V: TRBV7-2; J: TRBJ2-1; D: TRBD2; length: 16; DNA: TGTGCCAGCAGCTCCCGGGCAGCGGGGGGGCACAATGAGCAGTTCTTC; CDR3: CASSSRAAGGHNEQFF
size: NA; V: TRBV7-3; J: TRBJ2-7; D: TRBD2; length: 16; DNA: TGTGCCAGCAGCTTAGGCCCCAGCGGGACCTCCTACGAGCAGTACTTC; CDR3: CASSLGPSGTSYEQYF
size: NA; V: TRBV5-6; J: TRBJ2-2; D: NA; length: 14; DNA: TGTGCCAGCAGCTTGGGCAGGAACACCGGGGAGCTGTTTTTT; CDR3: CASSLGRNTGELFF